This T cell receptor beta chain appears in the sequencing data of a study of response to subunit inactivated influenza vaccine. Study-wide findings and caveats: A suggestion made by the authors is that each seasonal influenza vaccination recruits few new T cells.

As to this clonotype: Its antigen is undetermined.

The V gene's germline CDR1 is DFQATT and CDR2 SNEGSKA (reference sequence). There are 14 residues in the CDR3. Between the trimmed V and J ends, which lost 1 base and 0 bases, there was a span of 9 bases. TCRdb used MiXCR to reprocess the RT-PCR reads, holding one entry per CDR3 protein. This table holds about 800,000 distinct CDR3 sequences, 21% found once. This chain connects TRBV20-1 to TRBJ1-1; no firm D call. This material consisted of PBMCs from blood, taken 4 to 6 days after vaccination. The sequence came from a man aged 45 to 65 who received an inactivated influenza vaccine. The CDR3 bases are TGCAGTGCTAGAGGCCCGGTGATGAACACTGAAGCTTTCTTT. It is translated as CSARGPVMNTEAFF.